There are a few counts of the clone carrying this TCR beta chain. The data were obtained in a study of blood T cell repertoires in COVID-19. Study in general: Sites in the United States, Italy and Spain provided acute and convalescent COVID-19 samples.

Sequencing was performed with immunoSEQ multiplex PCR; in TCRdb, only in-frame clones are kept and a portion is missing. Among 100,000 or so clones listed, under 80% were seen once. CDR1 and CDR2 from the germline V gene are MGHDK and SYGVNS. The CDR3 runs 14 residues. Trimming removed 2 bases from V and 5 bases from J; junction bases left unmatched: 4. The V gene is TRBV25-1, the J gene TRBJ2-3, with 7 bases lining up with TRBD1. Sequencing was done on a sample of peripheral blood. The sequence derives from an older man with active or convalescent COVID-19. The CDR3 is CASSEEGGKDTQYF. CDR3 DNA sequence: TGTGCCAGCAGTGAAGAAGGGGGCAAAGATACGCAGTATTTT.